The 10 T cell receptor beta chains reported below all come from one sample, sequenced in a study of PD-1 blockade in classical Hodgkin lymphoma. Every single patient, without exception, relapsed after autologous stem cell transplantation, and brentuximab vedotin exposure varied. Generated by immunoSEQ multiplex PCR, the TCRdb table keeps only in-frame clones and is missing some. This table has 55,000 to 75,000 clones, approximately 94% appearing once. The sequences come from peripheral blood mononuclear cells (PBMCs), collected at baseline. Receptors were obtained from a human donor with classical Hodgkin lymphoma.

The chain carries TRBV27 and TRBJ2-1; 7 bases align to TRBD1. The CDR3 is 15 residues long. CDR1 is MNHEY, CDR2 SMNVEV, per germline (reference sequence). J was trimmed by 4 bases and V by 8 bases; bases with no gene match: 11. The CDR3 protein is CASHSPEGAYNEQFF. The DNA of the CDR3 is TGTGCCAGCCACTCCCCTGAGGGGGCTTACAATGAGCAGTTCTTC.

The chain joins TRBV10-3 to TRBJ1-2, with 9 bases matching TRBD1. Germline CDR1 is ENHRY and CDR2 is SYGVKD. V shed 5 bases, J shed 7 bases, and the junction held 14 bases outside the gene matches. The CDR3 has 16 amino acids. The CDR3 sequence: CAISHTWDRAAIGYTF. The CDR3 region has the DNA TGTGCCATCAGTCACACGTGGGACAGGGCGGCGATTGGCTACACCTTC.

The CDR3 spells CASSQFLAPSSYNEQFF. DNA of the CDR3: TGTGCCAGCAGCCAATTTCTAGCGCCGAGCTCCTACAATGAGCAGTTCTTC. V is TRBV4-2 and J is TRBJ2-1, with D maybe TRBD2 (6 bases). In germline, CDR1 is LGHNA, CDR2 YNFKEQ. The V gene lost 2 bases and the J gene lost 0 bases, with 14 bases spanning the gap. This CDR3 spans 17 amino acids.

The chain uses TRBV7-9 and TRBJ2-7; 9 nucleotides agree with TRBD1. The V gene end was trimmed by 2 bases and the J gene end by 3 bases; junction bases not matched to a gene: 5. The germline CDR1 and CDR2 sequences are SEHNR and FQNEAQ (reference sequence). The CDR3 is 15 amino acids. In DNA, the CDR3 is TGTGCCAGCAGCTTAAGGAGGGGACAGGGCTACGAGCAGTACTTC. Encoded protein: CASSLRRGQGYEQYF.

J is TRBJ2-1 and V is TRBV7-3, with TRBD2 identical over 9 bases. V was pared by 7 bases and J by 4 bases, with 8 bases of the junction left unmatched. CDR1 and CDR2 from the germline V gene are SGHTA and FQGTGA. The CDR3 consists of 15 residues. CDR3 loop: CASNLAGAGYNEQFF. CDR3 coding DNA: TGTGCCAGCAATTTAGCGGGAGCGGGGTACAATGAGCAGTTCTTC.

The J gene is TRBJ2-1, the V gene TRBV5-4, with 7 bases aligning to TRBD2. From germline, CDR1 is SGHNT and CDR2 YYREEE (reference sequence). This CDR3 has 13 residues. The J segment lost 15 bases and the V segment lost 4 bases, leaving 13 bases of the junction unmatched. CDR3 sequence: CASSPTAGVPWFF. CDR3 DNA: TGTGCCAGCAGCCCCACTGCGGGGGTTCCATGGTTCTTC.

The V call is TRBV4-1, the J call TRBJ2-6, with D perhaps given as TRBD1 or TRBD2 (5 bases each). The CDR3 consists of 20 residues. Looked up from germline, CDR1 is MGHRA and CDR2 is YSYEKL. Trimming removed 3 bases at V and 0 bases at J, with 21 bases between. This CDR3 is CASSHGRRDPVRSGANVLTF. The DNA for the CDR3 is TGCGCCAGCAGCCACGGACGCCGGGACCCTGTTCGCTCTGGGGCCAACGTCCTGACTTTC.

The chain links TRBV7-9 to TRBJ2-1; D unresolved. The CDR3 is 12 amino acids. Germline loops: CDR1 SEHNR, CDR2 FQNEAQ (reference sequence). V shed 5 bases and J shed 1 base, with 3 bases lying between them. This CDR3 is CASSPSYNEQFF. DNA for the CDR3: TGTGCCAGCAGCCCTTCCTACAATGAGCAGTTCTTC.

This chain links TRBV6-4 with TRBJ2-1, with 10 bases lining up with TRBD1. CDR1 is MRHNA and CDR2 is SNTAGT in the germline V gene. With V trimmed by 5 bases and J by 8 bases, 9 bases remained unmatched. The CDR3 runs to 15 residues. The CDR3 loop reads CASSPTGTGVHEQFF. The CDR3 DNA reads TGTGCCAGCAGTCCAACCGGGACAGGGGTGCATGAGCAGTTCTTC.

This sequence joins TRBV7-2 and TRBJ1-4; a possible D gene is TRBD1 (5 bases). Trimming removed 0 bases from V and 5 bases from J, with 10 bases in between. CDR3 length: 15 residues. The germline gives CDR1 SGHTA, CDR2 FQGNSA. CDR3: CASSLAAGLNEKLFF. The CDR3 nucleotides read TGTGCCAGCAGCTTAGCCGCGGGGCTGAATGAAAAACTGTTTTTT.